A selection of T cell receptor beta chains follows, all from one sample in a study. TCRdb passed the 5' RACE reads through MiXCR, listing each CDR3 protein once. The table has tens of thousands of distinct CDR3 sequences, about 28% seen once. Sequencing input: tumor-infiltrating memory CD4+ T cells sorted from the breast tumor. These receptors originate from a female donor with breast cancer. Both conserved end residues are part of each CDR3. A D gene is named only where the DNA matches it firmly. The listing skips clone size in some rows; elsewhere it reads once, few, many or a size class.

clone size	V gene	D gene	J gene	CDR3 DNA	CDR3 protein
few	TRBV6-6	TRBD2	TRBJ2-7	TGTGCCAGCAGCCTAAGGTCTTCGGATAGCGGGAGCCACGAGCAGTACTTC	CASSLRSSDSGSHEQYF
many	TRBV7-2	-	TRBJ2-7	TGTGCCAGCAGCCTGGGACGGGAGTACGAGCAGTACTTC	CASSLGREYEQYF
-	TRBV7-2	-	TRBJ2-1	TGTGCCAGCAGCTTATCCTCCGGGAGACACAATGAGCAGTTCTTC	CASSLSSGRHNEQFF
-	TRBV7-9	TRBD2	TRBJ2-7	TGTGCCAGCAGCTTAGGGACTAGCGGGACCTACGAGCAGTACTTC	CASSLGTSGTYEQYF
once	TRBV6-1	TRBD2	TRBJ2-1	TGTGCCAGCAGAGCACTAGCGGGAGTCCTGGGGGAGCAGTTCTTC	CASRALAGVLGEQFF
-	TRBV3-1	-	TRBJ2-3	TGTGCCAGCAGCCAATTTACAGGAGATACGCAGTATTTT	CASSQFTGDTQYF
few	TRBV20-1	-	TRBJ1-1	TGCAGTGCTAGAACAGGGAACACTGAAGCTTTCTTT	CSARTGNTEAFF
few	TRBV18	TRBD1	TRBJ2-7	TGTGCCAGCTCGGGACGGACAGGGGTGTACGAGCAGTACTTC	CASSGRTGVYEQYF
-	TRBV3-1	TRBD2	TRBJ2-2	TGTGCCAGCAGCCAAGCGGGGGGAGGCACCGGGGAGCTGTTTTTT	CASSQAGGGTGELFF
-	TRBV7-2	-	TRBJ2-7	TGTGCCAGCAGCTCAGACGCCGGGGTTAACTACGAGCAGTACTTC	CASSSDAGVNYEQYF
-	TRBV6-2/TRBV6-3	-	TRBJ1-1	TGTGCCAGCAGGCCCCCATCGGACAGGAACACTGAAGCTTTCTTT	CASRPPSDRNTEAFF
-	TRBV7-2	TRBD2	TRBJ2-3	TGTGCCAGCAGCCTACTAGCGGGTGCAGATACGCAGTATTTT	CASSLLAGADTQYF
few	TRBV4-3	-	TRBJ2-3	TGCGCCAGCAGCCGAGATTATGGCCCCGCAGATACGCAGTATTTT	CASSRDYGPADTQYF
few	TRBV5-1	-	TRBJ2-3	TGCGCCAGCAGCTCGCTGCCCCAAACGGGCACAGATACGCAGTATTTT	CASSSLPQTGTDTQYF
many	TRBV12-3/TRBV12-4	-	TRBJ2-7	TGTGCCAGCAGTTTTGGAAGCGGAACCTACGAGCAGTACTTC	CASSFGSGTYEQYF
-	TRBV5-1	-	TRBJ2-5	TGCGCCAACAAATCCCAGCGAGGTGGCGAGGAGACCCAGAACTTC	CANKSQRGGEETQNF
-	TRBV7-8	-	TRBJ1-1	TGTGCCAGCAGCAGAGAACCAAACACTGAAGCTTTCTTT	CASSREPNTEAFF
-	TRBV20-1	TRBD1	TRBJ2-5	TGCAGTGCTAGAGATAACAGGGGAGTAGGAGAGACCCAGTACTTC	CSARDNRGVGETQYF
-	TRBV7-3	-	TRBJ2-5	TGTGCCAGCAGCTTAGGGGCAGGCAACCAAGAGACCCAGTACTTC	CASSLGAGNQETQYF
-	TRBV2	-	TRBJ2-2	TGTGCCAGCAGGGATCCCGGGGAGCTGTTTTTT	CASRDPGELFF
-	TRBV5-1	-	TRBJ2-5	TGCGTCAGCAGCTTGGGCGCCGGTCGGGAGACCCAGTACTTC	CVSSLGAGRETQYF
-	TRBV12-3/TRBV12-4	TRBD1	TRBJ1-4	TGTGCCAGCAGTCTCGGGACAGCTAATGAAAAACTGTTTTTT	CASSLGTANEKLFF
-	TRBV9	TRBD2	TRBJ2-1	TGTGCCAGCAGCCCACCTAGGGCTAGCGGGAGACATGAGCAGTTCTTC	CASSPPRASGRHEQFF
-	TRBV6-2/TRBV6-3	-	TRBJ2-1	TGTGCCAGCAGTTTGTCGGGGGGCATGTTCTTC	CASSLSGGMFF
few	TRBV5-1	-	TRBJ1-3	TGCGCCAGCAGCTCCGCCTCTGGAAACACCATATATTTT	CASSSASGNTIYF
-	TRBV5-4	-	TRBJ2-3	TGTGCCAGCAGTCGAGCGGCGGACTACACAGATACGCAGTATTTT	CASSRAADYTDTQYF
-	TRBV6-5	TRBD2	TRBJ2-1	TGTGCCAGCAGGGGTGTTAGCGGGAGGGCGCTTGAGCAGTTCTTC	CASRGVSGRALEQFF
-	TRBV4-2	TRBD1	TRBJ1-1	TGTGCCAGCAGCCAAGAGCCAGGGGGGAACACTGAAGCTTTCTTT	CASSQEPGGNTEAFF
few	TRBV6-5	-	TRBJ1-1	TGTGCCAGCAGCCTCATACAGGGTTCCGCTGAAGCTTTCTTT	CASSLIQGSAEAFF
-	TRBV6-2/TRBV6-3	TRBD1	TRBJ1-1	TGTGCCTCCCAGGGGGAGGGTCTCATTCAAGCTTTCTTT	CASQGEGLIQAFF
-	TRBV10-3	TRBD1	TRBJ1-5	TGTGCCATCAGGACAGGGATCGATCAGCCCCAGCATTTT	CAIRTGIDQPQHF
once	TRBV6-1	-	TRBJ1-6	TGTGCCAGCACCGTACAGGGTGGTGATTCACCCCTCCACTTT	CASTVQGGDSPLHF
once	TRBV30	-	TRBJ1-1	TGTGCCTGGGATGACGATAATCTTGAAGCTTTCTTT	CAWDDDNLEAFF
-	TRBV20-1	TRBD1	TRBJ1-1	TGCAGTGCTAGAGTAAGGACAGGGCGTACCGAAGCTTTCTTT	CSARVRTGRTEAFF
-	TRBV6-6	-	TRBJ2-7	TGTGCCAGCCGTTCCGGGGGGCAAGACGAGAAGTACTTC	CASRSGGQDEKYF
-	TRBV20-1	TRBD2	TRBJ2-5	TGCAGTGCGAACGGGGGGACTATCTATTCGGAGACCCAGTACTTC	CSANGGTIYSETQYF
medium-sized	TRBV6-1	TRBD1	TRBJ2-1	TGTGCCAGCAGATCCGGACAGGCCGGCCATGAGCAGTTCTTC	CASRSGQAGHEQFF
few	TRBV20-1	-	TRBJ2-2	TGCAGTGCATCGCGGGGTCCTCCAAACACCGGGGAGCTGTTTTTT	CSASRGPPNTGELFF
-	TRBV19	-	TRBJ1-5	TGTGCCAGTAAGTCGGGGTTAACGGACACATATAGCAATCAGCCCCAGCATTTT	CASKSGLTDTYSNQPQHF
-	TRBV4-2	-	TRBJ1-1	TGTGCCAGCAGCCAAGTCGCGGGCACTGAAGCTTTCTTT	CASSQVAGTEAFF
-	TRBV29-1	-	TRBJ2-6	TGCAGCGTTGAAAGACAGCCACTCTCTGGGGCCAACGTCCTGACTTTC	CSVERQPLSGANVLTF
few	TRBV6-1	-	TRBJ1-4	TGTGCCAGCAGTGAATGGCCACCTGCAACTAATGAAAAACTGTTTTTT	CASSEWPPATNEKLFF
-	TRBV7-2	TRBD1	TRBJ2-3	TGTGCCAGTCGGGACAGAACTAGCACAGATACGCAGTATTTT	CASRDRTSTDTQYF